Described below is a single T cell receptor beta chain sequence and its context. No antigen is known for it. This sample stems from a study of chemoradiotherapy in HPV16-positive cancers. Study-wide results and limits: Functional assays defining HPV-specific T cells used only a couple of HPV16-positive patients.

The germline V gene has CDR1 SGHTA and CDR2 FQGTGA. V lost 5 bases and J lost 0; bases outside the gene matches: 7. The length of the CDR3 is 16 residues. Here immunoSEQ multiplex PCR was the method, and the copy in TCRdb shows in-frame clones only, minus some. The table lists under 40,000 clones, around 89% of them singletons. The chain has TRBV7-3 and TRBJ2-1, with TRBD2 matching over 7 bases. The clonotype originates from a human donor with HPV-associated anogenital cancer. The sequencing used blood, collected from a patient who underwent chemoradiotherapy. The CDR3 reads CASSPRGGSSYNEQFF. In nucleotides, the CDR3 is TGTGCCAGCAGCCCCCGCGGCGGGAGCTCCTACAATGAGCAGTTCTTC.